Below, 16 T cell receptor beta chains from the same sample are listed, as sequenced in a study of T cell responses to AZD1222 COVID-19 vaccine. Method: immunoSEQ multiplex PCR; TCRdb's copy keeps in-frame clones and lacks some. Of some 170,000 clones listed, less than 90% are singletons. The starting material was peripheral blood, obtained on day 0 of AZD1222 vaccination. The receptor set was obtained from an adult in good health.

V usage is TRBV28 and J usage is TRBJ2-7, with D uncertain. V dropped 6 bases and J dropped 6 bases, with 12 bases sitting between them. This CDR3 has 12 residues. Germline CDR1 is MDHEN and CDR2 is SYDVKM. The CDR3 sequence is CASSFGGLEQYF. The CDR3 DNA reads as TGTGCCAGCAGCTTTGGCGGCCTCGAGCAGTACTTC.

The chain has TRBV7-6 and TRBJ1-2, with TRBD1 matching 7 bases. Trimming removed 2 bases from V and 4 bases from J; junction bases left unmatched: 7. This CDR3 has 15 residues. The germline CDR1 and CDR2 sequences are SGHVS and FNYEAQ. The CDR3 bases are TGTGCCAGCAGCTTAACGGAAGGGACAGTCTATGGCTACACCTTC. Encoded protein: CASSLTEGTVYGYTF.

V gene TRBV15 combines with J gene TRBJ2-3, with no clear D. Trimming left V 1 base short and J 2 bases short, with 10 bases between. CDR3 size: 15 residues. The germline V gene encodes CDR1 LNHNV and CDR2 YYDKDF (reference sequence). Here the CDR3 reads CATSRGRSYTDTQYF. CDR3 nucleotides: TGTGCCACCAGCAGAGGTCGGAGTTACACAGATACGCAGTATTTT. The full variable domain, completed using reference TRBV15 and TRBJ2-3, is DAMVIQNPRYQVTQFGKPVTLSCSQTLNHNVMYWYQQKSSQAPKLLFHYYDKDFNNEADTPDNFQSRRPNTSFCFLDIRSPGLGDTAMYLCATSRGRSYTDTQYFGPGTRLTVL.

This chain connects TRBV6-5 to TRBJ1-4; TRBD1 matches 7 bases. The CDR3 covers 14 residues. V dropped 5 bases and J dropped 8; count of bases not matched to a gene: 8. Germline CDR1 and CDR2: MNHEY and SVGAGI. The CDR3 reads CASSRLTGKEKLFF. DNA for the CDR3: TGTGCCAGCAGTAGATTGACAGGGAAGGAAAAACTGTTTTTT.

The V gene is TRBV2, the J gene TRBJ2-3, with 9 bases identical to TRBD1. The CDR3 covers 15 residues. CDR1 is SNHLY, CDR2 FYNNEI, per germline. Losses at the gene ends were 4 bases for V and 7 bases for J; bases not matched to a gene: 9. In DNA, the CDR3 is TGTGCCAGCAGTGGGAGGACAGGGGCGTGGAATACGCAGTATTTT. Protein product: CASSGRTGAWNTQYF.

The CDR3 loop reads CASSRTGVETQYF. DNA of the CDR3: TGTGCCAGCAGCCGGACAGGGGTAGAGACCCAGTACTTC. V and J are TRBV7-3 and TRBJ2-5, with 9 bases aligning to TRBD1. CDR1 and CDR2 from the germline V gene are SGHTA and FQGTGA. There are 13 residues in the CDR3. Trimming removed 5 bases from V and 4 bases from J; junction bases left unmatched: 2.

The genes are TRBV6-2 or TRBV6-3 and TRBJ1-1; D call uncertain. The CDR3 covers 17 residues. Trimming took off 2 bases at V and 0 bases at J, with 16 bases between the two ends. The germline V gene encodes CDR1 MNHEY and CDR2 SVGEGT. CDR3 sequence (DNA): TGTGCCAGCAGTTACGGGCCCTCATTCATTATGAACACTGAAGCTTTCTTT. This sequence encodes CASSYGPSFIMNTEAFF.

This clone was seen a single time. The V gene is TRBV28, the J gene TRBJ1-5; TRBD1 matches 8 bases. The CDR3 contains 15 residues. In germline, CDR1 is MDHEN, CDR2 SYDVKM. With 6 bases clipped from V and 0 bases from J, the junction kept 4 bases outside the gene matches. CDR3: CASRRTGYSNQPQHF. The DNA of the CDR3 is TGTGCCAGCAGACGGACAGGGTATAGCAATCAGCCCCAGCATTTT.

This rearrangement joins TRBV28 to TRBJ1-2; no firm D call. V gave up 3 bases and J gave up 3 bases, with 8 bases separating them. This CDR3 has 13 residues. Germline V gives CDR1 MDHEN, CDR2 SYDVKM. CDR3 bases: TGTGCCAGCAGTTTCTTGGGATACTATGGCTACACCTTC. Translated: CASSFLGYYGYTF.

This chain joins TRBV20-1 and TRBJ2-7; maybe TRBD1 (6 bases). V was cut by 4 bases and J by 3 bases, with 7 bases left in between. Germline V gene lookup returns CDR1 DFQATT and CDR2 SNEGSKA (reference sequence). The CDR3 is 11 residues long. The DNA for the CDR3 is TGCAGTGCTAAGGACAGCTACGAGCAGTACGTC. Its translation: CSAKDSYEQYV.

The chain employs TRBV7-9 and TRBJ1-6; weak D call: TRBD1 (6 bases). Germline CDR1 is SEHNR and CDR2 is FQNEAQ (reference sequence). V was cut by 6 bases and J by 7 bases, with 16 bases left in between. The CDR3 totals 15 residues. For the CDR3, the DNA is TGTGCCAGCAGTCGGGGGCAGGGGCAGAATTCACCCCTCCACTTT. This codes for CASSRGQGQNSPLHF. The full variable domain, with the rest looked up from reference TRBV7-9 and TRBJ1-6, is DTGVSQNPRHKITKRGQNVTFRCDPISEHNRLYWYRQTLGQGPEFLTYFQNEAQLEKSRLLSDRFSAERPKGSFSTLEIQRTEQGDSAMYLCASSRGQGQNSPLHFGNGTRLTVT.

This chain connects TRBV12-3 or TRBV12-4 to TRBJ2-7; TRBD2 might be the D (6 bases). V was cut by 8 bases and J by 2 bases, with 13 bases left in between. This CDR3 has 13 amino acids. CDR3 amino acids: CASRRDFTYEQYF. The CDR3 DNA is TGTGCCAGCCGCCGGGACTTCACCTACGAGCAGTACTTC.

This chain connects TRBV25-1 to TRBJ1-4; D may be TRBD1 (6 bases). Germline V gene data show CDR1 as MGHDK and CDR2 as SYGVNS. The V and J ends lost 2 bases and 7 bases respectively, with 14 bases between them. CDR3 length: 15 residues. The CDR3 region is CASSERGAGGEKLFF. The DNA of the CDR3 is TGTGCCAGCAGTGAACGGGGGGCAGGTGGTGAAAAACTGTTTTTT.

This chain connects TRBV29-1 to TRBJ1-1; maybe TRBD1 (6 bases). Trimming removed 6 bases at V and 2 bases at J, with 10 bases between. The CDR3 runs 12 residues. CDR1 SQVTM and CDR2 ANQGSEA come from the germline V gene. CDR3 bases: TGCAGCGTGGGGGGCAGCAACACTGAAGCTTTCTTT. Its translation: CSVGGSNTEAFF.

This chain joins TRBV6-1 and TRBJ2-7; maybe TRBD2 (6 bases). Per the germline V gene, CDR1 is MNHNS and CDR2 is SASEGT. CDR3 length equals 15 residues. Between the trimmed V and J ends, which lost 3 bases and 4 bases, there was a span of 16 bases. The CDR3 reads CASSDGRRSLYEQYF. CDR3 DNA sequence: TGTGCCAGCAGTGATGGGAGGCGTTCGTTATACGAGCAGTACTTC.

This chain uses TRBV5-6 with TRBJ2-2, with 8 bases lining up with TRBD1. Germline V gene sequence: CDR1 SGHDT, CDR2 YYEEEE. Trimming cost V 2 bases and J 3 bases; bases outside gene matches: 6. The CDR3 contains 16 residues. The CDR3 sequence is CASSFGQGAYTGELFF. Written as DNA, the CDR3 is TGTGCCAGCAGCTTCGGGCAGGGGGCTTACACCGGGGAGCTGTTTTTT.